The 8 T cell receptor beta chains below come from one sample, sequenced in a study of T-cell reconstitution after alpha-beta-depleted transplantation in children. The TCRbeta library incorporated unique molecular identifiers. Each CDR3 protein is one row after TCRdb ran MiXCR on the PCR reads. This table holds around 370,000 distinct CDR3 sequences, 10% found once. The source was PBMCs from the stem cell graft donor, collected from the stem cell graft. All receptors come from a human donor who donated a stem cell graft to a child with acute lymphoblastic leukemia.

The chain links TRBV29-1 to TRBJ2-1; 12 positions agree with TRBD1. With V trimmed by 7 bases and J by 4 bases, 8 bases remained unmatched. Germline V gene sequence: CDR1 SQVTM, CDR2 ANQGSEA. The length of the CDR3 is 15 residues. The CDR3 loop is CSGGGTGGIYNEQFF. DNA for the CDR3: TGCAGCGGCGGAGGGACAGGGGGCATTTACAATGAGCAGTTCTTC.

The rearrangement links TRBV10-3 to TRBJ2-1; 8 bases agree with TRBD2. Germline loops: CDR1 ENHRY, CDR2 SYGVKD. J was trimmed by 8 bases and V by 9 bases; bases with no gene match: 15. This CDR3 comprises 15 residues. The CDR3 is CAMSPSGRIEDEQFF. The DNA for the CDR3 is TGTGCCATGAGTCCTAGCGGGCGGATTGAGGATGAGCAGTTCTTC.

This clonotype was recorded a few times. The CDR3 coding sequence is TGTGCCAGCAGAGCCTCGGGACAGGGTCCCACCTTC. Protein sequence: CASRASGQGPTF. The V call is TRBV2, the J call TRBJ1-2; TRBD1 matches 9 bases. Germline V gene data show CDR1 as SNHLY and CDR2 as FYNNEI. V lost 6 bases to trimming and J lost 13 bases; unmatched junction nucleotides: 9. There are 12 residues in the CDR3.

This rearrangement joins TRBV7-8 to TRBJ2-7, with 8 bases that match TRBD1. Germline CDR1 SGHVS, CDR2 FQNEAQ. CDR3 length equals 14 residues. V was clipped by 3 bases and J by 1 base; unmatched bases: 2. CDR3 nucleotides: TGTGCCAGCAGCTTCCGGGACAGGTCCTACGAGCAGTACTTC. Protein sequence: CASSFRDRSYEQYF.

This clonotype appeared a few times. This chain uses TRBV5-1 with TRBJ1-2, with D perhaps matching TRBD1 (6 bases). The ends were cut back, 4 bases at V and 0 bases at J, with 13 bases in the middle. CDR1 and CDR2 (germline): SGHRS, YFSETQ. The CDR3 has 15 amino acids. The chain's CDR3 is CASSGHQGSNYGYTF. CDR3 DNA: TGCGCCAGCAGCGGACACCAGGGGTCTAACTATGGCTACACCTTC. The full variable domain, in which reference TRBV5-1 and TRBJ1-2 provide the parts outside the CDR3, is KAGVTQTPRYLIKTRGQQVTLSCSPISGHRSVSWYQQTPGQGLQFLFEYFSETQRNKGNFPGRFSGRQFSNSRSEMNVSTLELGDSALYLCASSGHQGSNYGYTFGSGTRLTVV.

CDR3 sequence (DNA): TGTGCCAGCAGCCCCGGAAGGCAACCAAATGAAAAACTGTTTTTT. This translates into CASSPGRQPNEKLFF. The V and J genes are TRBV7-2 and TRBJ1-4; D is unclear. Trimming cost V 5 bases and J 5 bases, with 15 bases left between them. The CDR3 runs to 15 residues. The germline V gene encodes CDR1 SGHTA and CDR2 FQGNSA.

Note on this clonotype: Germline and junction disagree at one end, which may indicate a read error. This chain connects TRBV12-3 or TRBV12-4 to TRBJ2-6; D possibly corresponds to TRBD1 (5 bases). The CDR3 sequence is 16 residues long. The CDR3 nucleotides are TGTGCCAGCAGTTTAGGTTGGGGCTCTGGGGCCAACGGCCTGACTTTC. This sequence encodes CASSLGWGSGANGLTF.

The gene calls are TRBV5-5 and TRBJ1-2, with D possibly matching TRBD1 (5 bases). This CDR3 is built from 15 residues. V dropped 1 base and J dropped 2 bases, with 12 bases sitting between them. The germline gives CDR1 SGHKS, CDR2 YYEKEE (reference sequence). CDR3: CASSLWGTGNYGYTF. The CDR3 DNA is TGTGCCAGCAGCTTGTGGGGAACAGGCAACTATGGCTACACCTTC.